Sequencing of this T cell receptor (beta chain) was carried out in a study of regulatory T cells in long-lasting Graves disease. Broader study findings: Clonotypes that were public and shared totalled roughly 3,000 in persistent patients versus over 800 in new patients. TCR diversity was lower in persistent than newly diagnosed Graves' disease.

Documented time point: newly diagnosed GD, antithyroid drugs for less than 3 months. PBMC RNA was the source of the TCR library. Through Arm-PCR of CDR3 regions and iRepertoire HTBI primers, TCR beta libraries were built. TCRdb re-analysed the multiplex PCR reads in MiXCR, keeping a single row per CDR3 protein. The sample lists 410,000 or so distinct CDR3 sequences; about 15% were seen once. As concerns this clonotype: Its antigen remains unidentified. This clone may be a read error of a much larger clone one base away. This likely comes from a read error, as the CDR3 has no conserved phenylalanine or tryptophan at its end.

V was pared by 6 bases and J by 0 bases, with 13 bases of the junction left unmatched. Germline V gene sequence: CDR1 SGHTA, CDR2 FQGNSA. This CDR3 is 17 amino acids long. The sample was also reused in another study, on T cells in Graves' hyperthyroidism and ophthalmopathy. That source notes: First-round RT-PCR targeting the TCR CDR3 was performed with the HTBI primer set. Blood held most thyroid clonotypes expanded above 0.001 frequency.

The sequences come from peripheral blood mononuclear cells (PBMCs), collected at new diagnosis, from a patient treated with antithyroid drugs. The chain uses TRBV7-2 and TRBJ2-5; TRBD1 agrees at 7 bases. The receptor comes from a woman in her 30s with Graves disease. In DNA form, the CDR3 reads TGTGCCAGCAGAACCATTACAGGGGCCGGGTACCAAGAGACCCAGTACTCC. Protein sequence: CASRTITGAGYQETQYS.